These 3 T cell receptor beta chains came from one sample sequenced in a study of naive and memory T cell subsets. Both TRBC1 and TRBC2 were covered by a beta constant-region primer of two equimolar oligonucleotides. Nested alpha and beta constant-region primers with the SP2 primer drove four PCR rounds on ligated cDNA. TCRdb re-derived calls from the UMI-ligation and nested PCR reads in MiXCR, one entry per CDR3 protein. The sample lists just over 80,000 distinct CDR3 sequences; about 9.9% were seen once. Specimen: naive CD8+ T cells from blood. These TCRs come from a human donor in good health.

This clonotype was observed a handful of times. The chain joins TRBV19 to TRBJ1-5, with TRBD1 matching 10 bases. There are 15 residues in the CDR3. V shed 6 bases and J 4 bases; nucleotides not matched to a gene: 6. Per germline, CDR1 LNHDA and CDR2 SQIVND (reference sequence). DNA for the CDR3: TGTGCCAGTAGCTCCCGGGACAGGGGAAATCAGCCCCAGCATTTT. This encodes CASSSRDRGNQPQHF. The entire variable domain, with the rest obtained from reference TRBV19 and TRBJ1-5, is as follows: DGGITQSPKYLFRKEGQNVTLSCEQNLNHDAMYWYRQDPGQGLRLIYYSQIVNDFQKGDIAEGYSVSREKKESFPLTVTSAQKNPTAFYLCASSSRDRGNQPQHFGDGTRLSIL.

This chain uses TRBV19 with TRBJ2-7; 9 bases fit TRBD2. The CDR3 contains 14 residues. Per germline, CDR1 LNHDA and CDR2 SQIVND (reference sequence). Trimming removed 5 bases from V and 6 bases from J; junction bases left unmatched: 8. For the CDR3, the DNA is TGTGCCAGTAGTGTCGCCGGGACTAGCCCCGAGCAGTACTTC. Translation gives CASSVAGTSPEQYF.

This clonotype was observed a handful of times. The chain links TRBV20-1 to TRBJ2-7; D may be TRBD1 or TRBD2 (5 bases each). This CDR3 contains 14 residues. CDR1 DFQATT and CDR2 SNEGSKA come from the germline V gene (reference sequence). Trimming removed 3 bases at V and 4 bases at J, with 16 bases between. CDR3 loop: CSASPRDQKYEQYF. The DNA for the CDR3 is TGCAGTGCTAGCCCCCGGGACCAGAAGTACGAGCAGTACTTC.